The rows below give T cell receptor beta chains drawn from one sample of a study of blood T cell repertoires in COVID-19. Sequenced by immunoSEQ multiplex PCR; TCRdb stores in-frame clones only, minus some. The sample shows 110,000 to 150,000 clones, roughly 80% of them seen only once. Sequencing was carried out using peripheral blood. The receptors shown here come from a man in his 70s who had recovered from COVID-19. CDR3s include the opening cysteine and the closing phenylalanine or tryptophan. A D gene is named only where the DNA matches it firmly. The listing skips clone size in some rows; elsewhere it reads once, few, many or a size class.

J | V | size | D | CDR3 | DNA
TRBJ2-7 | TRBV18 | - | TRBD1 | CASSPQGAEEQYF | TGTGCCAGCTCACCACAGGGGGCGGAGGAGCAGTACTTC
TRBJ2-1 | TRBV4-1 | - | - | CASSQVGAPLDEQFF | TGCGCCAGCAGCCAAGTGGGCGCTCCTTTGGATGAGCAGTTCTTC
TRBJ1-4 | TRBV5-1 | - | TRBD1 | CASSFGTATNEKLFF | TGCGCCAGCAGCTTCGGGACAGCAACTAATGAAAAACTGTTTTTT
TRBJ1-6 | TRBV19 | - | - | CASSGQLNSPLHF | TGTGCCAGTAGTGGACAGCTTAATTCACCCCTCCACTTT
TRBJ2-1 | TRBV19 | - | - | CASSTGLRDEQFF | TGTGCCAGTAGCACGGGACTTCGCGATGAGCAGTTCTTC
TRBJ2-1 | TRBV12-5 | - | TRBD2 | CASGFLGGGLYEQFF | TGTGCTAGTGGCTTCCTTGGGGGAGGGCTATATGAGCAGTTCTTC
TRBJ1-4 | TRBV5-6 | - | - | CASSRDATNEKLFF | TGTGCCAGCAGCCGAGATGCAACTAATGAAAAACTGTTTTTT
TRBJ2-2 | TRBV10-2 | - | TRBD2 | CASSESSGRLVPGELFF | TGCGCCAGCAGTGAGTCGAGCGGGAGATTGGTCCCCGGGGAGCTGTTTTTT
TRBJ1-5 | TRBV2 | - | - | CASSDSNSNQPQHF | TGTGCCAGCTCCGACAGCAATAGCAATCAGCCCCAGCATTTT
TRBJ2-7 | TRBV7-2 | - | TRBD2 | CASSLTSSGIYEQYF | TGTGCCAGCAGCTTAACTTCTAGCGGGATATACGAGCAGTACTTC
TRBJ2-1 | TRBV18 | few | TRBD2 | CASSPNEGGEQFF | TGTGCCAGCTCACCGAATGAGGGAGGGGAGCAGTTCTTC
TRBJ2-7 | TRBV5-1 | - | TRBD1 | CASSSGTGSSYEQYF | TGCGCCAGCAGCTCCGGGACAGGGAGCTCCTACGAGCAGTACTTC
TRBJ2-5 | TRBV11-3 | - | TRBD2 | CASSLGSSGSGETQYF | TGTGCCAGCAGCTTAGGTTCTAGCGGGAGTGGAGAGACCCAGTACTTC
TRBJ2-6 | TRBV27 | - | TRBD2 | CASGSGRPDISGANVLTF | TGTGCCAGCGGTAGCGGGAGGCCGGATATCTCTGGGGCCAACGTCCTGACTTTC
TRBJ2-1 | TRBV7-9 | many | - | CASSLTETNEQFF | TGTGCCAGCAGCTTAACAGAAACCAATGAGCAGTTCTTC
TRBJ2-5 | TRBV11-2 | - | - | CASSPSRGTAPRETQYF | TGTGCCAGCAGCCCCTCGAGGGGGACCGCCCCCCGCGAGACCCAGTACTTC
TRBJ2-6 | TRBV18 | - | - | CASSPPPGLGANVLTF | TGTGCCAGCTCACCACCTCCGGGTCTGGGGGCCAACGTCCTGACTTTC
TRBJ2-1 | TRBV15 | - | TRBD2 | CATSGRTSGANEQFF | TGTGCCACCAGCGGTCGGACTAGCGGGGCTAATGAGCAGTTCTTC
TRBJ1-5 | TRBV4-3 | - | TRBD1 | CASSQGQGAGQPQHF | TGCGCCAGCAGCCAAGGACAGGGGGCTGGCCAGCCCCAGCATTTT
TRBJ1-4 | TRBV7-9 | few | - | CASSLSYGKTKEKLFF | TGTGCCAGCAGCCTGTCTTACGGGAAAACGAAGGAAAAACTGTTTTTT
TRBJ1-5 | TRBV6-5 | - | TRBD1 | CASSSPDREGQPQHF | TGTGCCAGCAGTTCTCCCGACAGGGAAGGACAGCCCCAGCATTTT
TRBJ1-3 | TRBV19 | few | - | CASSDSGRGNTIYF | TGTGCCAGTAGTGATTCGGGTCGTGGAAACACCATATATTTT
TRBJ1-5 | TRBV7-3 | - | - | CASSLTGNQPQHF | TGTGCCAGCAGCTTGACAGGCAATCAGCCCCAGCATTTT
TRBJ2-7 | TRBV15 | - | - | CATSRELQGGEQYF | TGTGCCACCAGCAGAGAATTACAGGGCGGGGAGCAGTACTTC
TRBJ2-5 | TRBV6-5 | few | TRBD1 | CASSPMDRGWVTQYF | TGTGCCAGCAGTCCAATGGACAGGGGGTGGGTGACCCAGTACTTC
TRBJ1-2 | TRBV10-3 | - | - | CAISPGEYGYTF | TGTGCCATCAGCCCTGGAGAGTATGGCTACACCTTC
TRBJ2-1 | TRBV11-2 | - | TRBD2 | CASSSTSGSNEQFF | TGTGCCAGCAGCTCGACTAGCGGGAGCAATGAGCAGTTCTTC
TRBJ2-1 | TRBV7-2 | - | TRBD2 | CASSRGGSGGGQFF | TGTGCCAGCAGCCGCGGGGGTAGCGGCGGGGGGCAGTTCTTC
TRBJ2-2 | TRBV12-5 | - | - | CASGLIMLGELFF | TGTGCTAGTGGTTTAATCATGCTTGGCGAGCTGTTTTTT
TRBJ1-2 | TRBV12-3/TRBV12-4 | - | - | CASSPDSYGYTF | TGTGCCAGCAGCCCTGACAGCTATGGCTACACCTTC
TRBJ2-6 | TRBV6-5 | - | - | CASSGVGANVLTF | TGTGCCAGCTCAGGGGTCGGGGCCAACGTCCTGACTTTC
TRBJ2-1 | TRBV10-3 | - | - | CAISESVRRDEYNEQFF | TGTGCCATCAGTGAGTCTGTTCGGCGGGACGAGTACAATGAGCAGTTCTTC
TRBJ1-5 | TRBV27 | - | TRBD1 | CASSLSGTGFSNQPQHF | TGTGCCAGCAGTTTATCGGGGACAGGGTTTAGCAATCAGCCCCAGCATTTT
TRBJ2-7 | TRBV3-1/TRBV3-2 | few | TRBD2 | CASPSASGKNTQGYEQYF | TGTGCCAGCCCTTCGGCTAGCGGGAAAAATACTCAGGGCTACGAGCAGTACTTC
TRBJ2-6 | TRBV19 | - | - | CASSSTSSSGANVLTF | TGTGCCAGTAGTTCCACCTCCAGCTCTGGGGCCAACGTCCTGACTTTC
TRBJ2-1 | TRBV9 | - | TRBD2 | CASSVRAGGPGNEQFF | TGTGCCAGCAGCGTCCGAGCGGGAGGGCCGGGTAATGAGCAGTTCTTC
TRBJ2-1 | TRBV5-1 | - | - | CASSEPGGNEQFF | TGCGCCAGCAGCGAACCCGGGGGAAATGAGCAGTTCTTC
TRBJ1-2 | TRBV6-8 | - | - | CASSHDTFWYGYTF | TGTGCCAGCAGCCATGACACCTTTTGGTATGGCTACACCTTC
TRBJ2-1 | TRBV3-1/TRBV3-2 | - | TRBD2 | CASSPPSVLAGRYNEQFF | TGTGCCAGCAGCCCCCCTAGCGTTTTAGCGGGCCGCTACAATGAGCAGTTCTTC
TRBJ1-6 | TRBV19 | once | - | CASSLQGRDNSPLHF | TGTGCCAGCAGCCTGCAGGGGAGGGATAATTCACCCCTCCACTTT
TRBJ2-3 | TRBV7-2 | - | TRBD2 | CASSLLGGDTDTQYF | TGTGCCAGCAGCTTATTGGGGGGGGACACAGATACGCAGTATTTT
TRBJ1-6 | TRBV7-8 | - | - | CASSSDTPGRDSYNSPLHF | TGTGCCAGCAGCTCCGATACCCCCGGCAGGGACTCCTATAATTCACCCCTCCACTTT
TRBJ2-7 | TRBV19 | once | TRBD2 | CASRETSGRADEQYF | TGTGCCAGTAGGGAGACTAGCGGGAGGGCAGACGAGCAGTACTTC
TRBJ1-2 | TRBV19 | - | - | CASSIAADYGYTF | TGTGCCAGTAGTATAGCCGCAGATTATGGCTACACCTTC
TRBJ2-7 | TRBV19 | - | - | CASSDYYEQYF | TGTGCCAGTAGTGACTACTACGAGCAGTACTTC
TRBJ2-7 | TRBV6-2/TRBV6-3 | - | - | CASSHSAYEQYF | TGTGCCAGCAGCCATTCAGCCTACGAGCAGTACTTC
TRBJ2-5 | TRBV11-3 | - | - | CASSAGWGEETQYF | TGTGCCAGCAGCGCGGGTTGGGGGGAAGAGACCCAGTACTTC
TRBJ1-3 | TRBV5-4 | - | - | CASSLQGIGLGNTIYF | TGTGCCAGCAGCCTACAGGGAATTGGGCTTGGAAACACCATATATTTT
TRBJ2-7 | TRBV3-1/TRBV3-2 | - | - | CASSPSSGPSEQYF | TGTGCCAGCAGCCCCTCGAGCGGGCCTTCCGAGCAGTACTTC
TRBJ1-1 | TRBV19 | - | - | CASSIGPGSNTEAFF | TGTGCCAGTAGTATAGGTCCGGGATCCAACACTGAAGCTTTCTTT
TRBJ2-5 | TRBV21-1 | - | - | CASNPLKRGAGLETQYF | TGTGCCAGCAACCCTTTAAAGAGGGGCGCGGGATTGGAGACCCAGTACTTC
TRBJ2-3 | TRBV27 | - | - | CASSPTSSAEHWDTQYF | TGTGCCAGCAGTCCTACTAGTTCTGCCGAGCATTGGGATACGCAGTATTTT
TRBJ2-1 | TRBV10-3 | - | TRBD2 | CAISEFGGRAVNYNEQFF | TGTGCCATCAGTGAGTTCGGGGGGAGGGCCGTGAACTACAATGAGCAGTTCTTC
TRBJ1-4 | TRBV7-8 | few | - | CASSAGQLKLFF | TGTGCCAGCAGCGCGGGGCAGCTGAAACTGTTTTTT